This T cell receptor (beta chain) stems from a study of T cell clonotyping in hematopoietic cell transplantation. Across the study: Recipient samples before transplant were obtained post-cytoreduction. Study results and limitations: Few recipient clonotypes overlapped donors; over 95% were de novo at given depth.

Data came from immunoSEQ multiplex PCR; TCRdb stores just in-frame clones and leaves some out. The table includes roughly 11,000 clones, about 92% detected once. Time point of the sample: recipient sample about 28 days before transplant, after cytoreduction. In the case of this clone: Its antigen is not identified.

V was cut by 5 bases and J by 8 bases, with 7 bases left in between. From germline, CDR1 is MNHEY and CDR2 SMNVEV (reference sequence). This CDR3 contains 12 residues. The source material was peripheral blood mononuclear cells, sampled before stem cell transplant. The chain recombines TRBV27 with TRBJ2-6; D call uncertain. This TCR came from a middle-aged woman with acute myeloid leukemia. Some clones in this sample may be carry-over from other donors' samples. CDR3 residues: CASSPQTNVLTF. As DNA, the CDR3 is TGTGCCAGCAGTCCCCAGACCAACGTCCTGACTTTC.